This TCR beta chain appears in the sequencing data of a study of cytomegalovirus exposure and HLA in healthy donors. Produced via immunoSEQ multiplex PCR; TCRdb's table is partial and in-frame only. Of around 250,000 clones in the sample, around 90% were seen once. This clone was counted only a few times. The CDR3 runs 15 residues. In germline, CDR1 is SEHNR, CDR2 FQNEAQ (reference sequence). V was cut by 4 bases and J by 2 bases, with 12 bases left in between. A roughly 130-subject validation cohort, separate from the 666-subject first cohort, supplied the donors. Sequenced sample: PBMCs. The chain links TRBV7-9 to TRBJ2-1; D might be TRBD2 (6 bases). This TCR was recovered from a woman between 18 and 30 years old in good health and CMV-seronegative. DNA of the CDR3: TGTGCCAGCAGCTCGGGACTGATTCCCTACAATGAGCAGTTCTTC. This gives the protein CASSSGLIPYNEQFF. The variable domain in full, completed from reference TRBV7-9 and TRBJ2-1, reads DTGVSQNPRHKITKRGQNVTFRCDPISEHNRLYWYRQTLGQGPEFLTYFQNEAQLEKSRLLSDRFSAERPKGSFSTLEIQRTEQGDSAMYLCASSSGLIPYNEQFFGPGTRLTVL.